This is a list of T cell receptor beta chains from one sample in a study of blood T cell repertoires in COVID-19. Repertoires were generated with immunoSEQ multiplex PCR, while TCRdb's copy carries only in-frame clones and drops some. The sample yields some 170,000 clones, approximately 80% seen once. Input material: peripheral blood. These receptors came from a man aged 55 to 70 with acute or convalescent COVID-19. CDR3s include the opening cysteine and the closing phenylalanine or tryptophan. The D gene is left open where the match is weak. A row's size may be missing; if present it is once, few, many or a size class.

>.|TRBJ2-2|few|TRBV5-1
TGCGCCAGCAGCTTGGCTGTCGCTAGCGCCACCGGGGAGCTGTTTTTT
CASSLAVASATGELFF
>.|TRBJ1-6|once|TRBV27
TGTGCCAGCAGTTTCGGGACCTATAATTCACCCCTCCACTTT
CASSFGTYNSPLHF
>.|TRBJ1-2|.|TRBV29-1
TGCAGCGTTGAAGATAGTAGGGGTAACTATGGCTACACCTTC
CSVEDSRGNYGYTF
>TRBD1|TRBJ1-2|once|TRBV6-2/TRBV6-3
TGTGCCAGCAGCCGGGGACAGGGCCTTAGTGGCTACACCTTC
CASSRGQGLSGYTF
>TRBD1|TRBJ1-5|.|TRBV30
TGTGCCTTGGACAGGACAGGGGATAGCAATCAGCCCCAGCATTTT
CALDRTGDSNQPQHF
>TRBD1|TRBJ1-2|.|TRBV7-2
TGTGCCAGCAGCTTAGGGGGACAGGTTGGCTACACCTTC
CASSLGGQVGYTF
>TRBD1|TRBJ2-7|.|TRBV2
TGTGCCAGCAGCGTCGACAGGGGGCGCGGGTACGAGCAGTACTTC
CASSVDRGRGYEQYF
>.|TRBJ1-1|few|TRBV5-6
TGTGCCAGCAGCTTGGCCCAATGGACAGCGAGGAACACTGAAGCTTTCTTT
CASSLAQWTARNTEAFF
>TRBD1|TRBJ1-5|few|TRBV18
TGTGCCAGCTCACCACCGGCGGGGGACAGGGGCAATCAGCCCCAGCATTTT
CASSPPAGDRGNQPQHF
>TRBD1|TRBJ2-2|.|TRBV24-1
TGTGCCACCAGTGATCGAGGACAGGTTCACGGGGAGCTGTTTTTT
CATSDRGQVHGELFF
>TRBD2|TRBJ2-3|.|TRBV7-2
TGTGCCAGCAGCTTCGGGGGCGGGGGGGCCCTTGGCACAGATACGCAGTATTTT
CASSFGGGGALGTDTQYF
>.|TRBJ2-7|once|TRBV28
TGTGCCAGCAGCAACCCCCGGTACGAGCAGTACTTC
CASSNPRYEQYF
>.|TRBJ2-7|.|TRBV6-5
TGTGCCAGCAAAACGGGAAGGGGGGGATACGAGCAGTACTTC
CASKTGRGGYEQYF
>.|TRBJ1-3|.|TRBV2
TGTGCCAGCAGTGGCGCAGGAAACACCATATATTTT
CASSGAGNTIYF
>.|TRBJ2-7|.|TRBV7-8
TGTGCCAGCAGCTCGCGTGCTATATCCTCCTACGAGCAGTACTTC
CASSSRAISSYEQYF
>TRBD1|TRBJ2-6|.|TRBV18
TGTGCCAGCTCAAGGGACAGCTCTGGGGCCAACGTCCTGACTTTC
CASSRDSSGANVLTF
>TRBD1|TRBJ1-2|few|TRBV7-9
TGTGCCAGCAGCACGACAGGGCCATATGGCTACACCTTC
CASSTTGPYGYTF
>TRBD1|TRBJ2-7|.|TRBV12-3/TRBV12-4
TGTGCCAGCAGTGTCGGGACAGGGGGCGAGCAGTACTTC
CASSVGTGGEQYF
>.|TRBJ2-1|.|TRBV10-3
TGTGCCATCAGTGCCGGGGGGCGGGGAGAGCAGTTCTTC
CAISAGGRGEQFF
>TRBD1|TRBJ2-4|.|TRBV5-1
TGCGCCAGCAGGGACGGGACAGGGGTTAAAAACATTCAGTACTTC
CASRDGTGVKNIQYF
>TRBD1|TRBJ2-7|.|TRBV18
TGTGCCAGCTCAGGACAGGATAGCTCCTACGAGCAGTACTTC
CASSGQDSSYEQYF
>.|TRBJ1-4|.|TRBV15
TGTGCCACCAGCAGAGATAGGGGGGAAAAACTGTTTTTT
CATSRDRGEKLFF
>.|TRBJ2-6|.|TRBV4-3
TGCGCCAGCAGCCAAGAGGTCCCCCATTCAGGGAACTCTGAGGCCAACGTCCTGACTTTC
CASSQEVPHSGNSEANVLTF
>TRBD1|TRBJ1-6|few|TRBV6-2/TRBV6-3
TGTGCCAGCAGTTCCAGACAGGGGATGAATTCACCCCTCCACTTT
CASSSRQGMNSPLHF
>.|TRBJ2-3|.|TRBV24-1
TGTGCCACCAGTAATATGGATACGCAGTATTTT
CATSNMDTQYF
>.|TRBJ1-1|.|TRBV29-1
TGCAGCCTACAGGGTGAGAGCACTGAAGCTTTCTTT
CSLQGESTEAFF
>.|TRBJ2-1|few|TRBV7-2
TGTGCCAGCAGCTCACCAGTTCTCTCCTACAATGAGCAGTTCTTC
CASSSPVLSYNEQFF
>.|TRBJ1-1|.|TRBV6-5
TGTGCCAGCAGTTTCCCTCCGGGGGGGGCGGACACTGAAGCTTTCTTT
CASSFPPGGADTEAFF